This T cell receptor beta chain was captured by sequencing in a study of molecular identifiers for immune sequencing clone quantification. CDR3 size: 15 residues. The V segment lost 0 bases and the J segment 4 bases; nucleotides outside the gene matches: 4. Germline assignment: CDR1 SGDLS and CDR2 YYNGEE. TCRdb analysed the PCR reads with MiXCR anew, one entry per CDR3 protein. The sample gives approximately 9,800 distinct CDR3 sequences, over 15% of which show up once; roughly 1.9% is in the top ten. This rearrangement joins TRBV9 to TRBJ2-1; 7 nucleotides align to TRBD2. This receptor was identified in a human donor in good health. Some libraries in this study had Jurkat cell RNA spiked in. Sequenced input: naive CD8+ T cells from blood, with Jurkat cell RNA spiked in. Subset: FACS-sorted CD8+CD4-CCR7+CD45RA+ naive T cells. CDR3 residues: CASSVGGGEYNEQFF. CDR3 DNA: TGTGCCAGCAGCGTAGGGGGGGGAGAGTACAATGAGCAGTTCTTC.